What follows is one T cell receptor (beta chain) and its context. Reverse transcribing all isolated RNA meant expressed TCRB transcripts were sequenced. The assay was immunoSEQ multiplex PCR, and TCRdb's table has in-frame clones only and misses some. This table holds 240,000 or so clones, over 65% found once. Trimming removed 1 base from V and 3 bases from J, with 13 bases in between. Germline-derived CDR1 and CDR2 are MGHDK and SYGVNS. The CDR3 has 16 residues. This sample was included in a study of beta chain features in type 1 diabetes. Overall study: There were approximately 100,000,000 sorted cells examined across all samples.

The sequence was collected from a man aged 25 to 40 in good health. Material: naive CD4+ T cells from blood. V and J are TRBV25-1 and TRBJ2-1, with D tentatively TRBD2 (7 bases). In DNA, the CDR3 is TGTGCCAGCAGTGAATGGGGCGGGGGCGTCTACAATGAGCAGTTCTTC. It encodes CASSEWGGGVYNEQFF.